The 25 T cell receptor beta chains presented below share a single source sample, sequenced in a study of spatial heterogeneity in lung cancer. Time point defined: sample taken at primary tumor resection. TCRdb recomputed calls from the 5' RACE reads with MiXCR, one row per CDR3 protein. This sample yields approximately 66,000 distinct CDR3 sequences, of which under 7.5% are seen a single time; about 14% belongs to the top ten. The sample in question was PBMCs, obtained at surgery. The receptors stem from a female donor with early-stage non-small cell lung cancer.

This clonotype has at least ten counts. This chain connects TRBV2 to TRBJ2-1; D assignment may be TRBD1 or TRBD2 (5 bases each). V gave up 6 bases and J gave up 3 bases, with 12 bases separating them. CDR1 and CDR2 (germline): SNHLY, FYNNEI. The CDR3 is 14 residues long. CDR3: CASRLRDGYNEQFF. The CDR3 coding sequence is TGTGCCAGCAGGTTAAGGGACGGCTACAATGAGCAGTTCTTC.

The chain links TRBV20-1 to TRBJ2-7, with D perhaps TRBD2 (6 bases). Germline CDR1 DFQATT, CDR2 SNEGSKA (reference sequence). The length of the CDR3 is 15 residues. V gave up 0 bases and J gave up 0 bases, with 12 bases separating them. CDR3 in DNA: TGCAGTGCTAGAGATCATGGAGGGCCCTCCTACGAGCAGTACGTC. Its translation is CSARDHGGPSYEQYV.

This clonotype has at least ten counts. The CDR3 DNA is TGTGCCAGCAGTTCCCCGTGGGGGGCCATGAACACCGGGGAGCTGTTTTTT. The encoded protein is CASSSPWGAMNTGELFF. V usage is TRBV7-2 and J usage is TRBJ2-2; D tentatively reads TRBD1 or TRBD2 (6 bases each). CDR1 and CDR2 (germline): SGHTA, FQGNSA. With 6 bases removed from V and 1 base from J, the gap between germline ends came to 18 bases. The CDR3 has 17 residues.

This clonotype has ten or more counts. V usage is TRBV6-5 and J usage is TRBJ2-7, with D unresolved. Trimming removed 2 bases at V and 6 bases at J, with 14 bases between. In germline, CDR1 is MNHEY, CDR2 SVGAGI. This CDR3 region has 14 residues. The CDR3 spells CASSYTGSGREQYF. For the CDR3, the DNA is TGTGCCAGCAGTTACACCGGTTCGGGTCGCGAGCAGTACTTC.

This clonotype was counted a few times. The CDR3 region has the DNA TGTGCCAGCAGTTTCCGGACAGGGTCAAGCACAGATACGCAGTATTTT. As protein: CASSFRTGSSTDTQYF. This rearrangement joins TRBV28 to TRBJ2-3, with TRBD1 matching 8 bases. The CDR3 extends over 16 amino acids. Germline CDR1 is MDHEN and CDR2 is SYDVKM. The V and J ends lost 3 bases and 0 bases, in that order; junction bases with no gene match: 5. Complete variable domain (other parts from reference TRBV28 and TRBJ2-3): DVKVTQSSRYLVKRTGEKVFLECVQDMDHENMFWYRQDPGLGLRLIYFSYDVKMKEKGDIPEGYSVSREKKERFSLILESASTNQTSMYLCASSFRTGSSTDTQYFGPGTRLTVL.

The V and J genes are TRBV7-2 and TRBJ1-5; no firm D call. The CDR3 spans 15 residues. Looked up from germline, CDR1 is SGHTA and CDR2 is FQGNSA. V lost 5 bases and J lost 5, with 16 bases in between. The CDR3 loop reads CASSPRAGVDQPQHF. The CDR3 region has the DNA TGTGCCAGCAGCCCCCGAGCAGGCGTCGATCAGCCCCAGCATTTT. Combining the CDR3 with reference TRBV7-2 and TRBJ1-5 gives the whole variable domain GAGVSQSPSNKVTEKGKDVELRCDPISGHTALYWYRQSLGQGLEFLIYFQGNSAPDKSGLPSDRFSAERTGGSVSTLTIQRTQQEDSAVYLCASSPRAGVDQPQHFGDGTRLSIL.

V and J are TRBV28 and TRBJ1-3, with D unresolved. The length of the CDR3 is 13 residues. Germline V gives CDR1 MDHEN, CDR2 SYDVKM. Trimming shortened V by 6 bases and J by 4 bases, and 10 bases separated the two germline ends. The CDR3 region is CASRGSPGNTIYF. DNA of the CDR3: TGTGCCAGCAGGGGCAGCCCCGGAAACACCATATATTTT.

The chain has TRBV3-1 and TRBJ2-3, with D possibly matching TRBD1 (5 bases). The CDR3 loop spans 17 amino acids. V was trimmed by 4 bases and J by 2 bases, leaving 19 bases between them. Germline V gives CDR1 LGHDT, CDR2 YNNKEL (reference sequence). CDR3 region: CASSPPTWQGDTDTQYF. DNA for the CDR3: TGTGCCAGCAGCCCCCCCACGTGGCAGGGTGACACAGATACGCAGTATTTT.

This chain connects TRBV5-6 to TRBJ1-1; maybe TRBD1 (6 bases). Germline CDR1 is SGHDT and CDR2 is YYEEEE. With 1 base removed from V and 4 bases from J, the gap between germline ends came to 14 bases. CDR3 size: 15 residues. The CDR3 protein is CASSLRGSRGTEAFF. CDR3 DNA: TGTGCCAGCAGCTTGAGGGGTAGCAGGGGCACTGAAGCTTTCTTT.

This clonotype has more than one count but fewer than ten. The genes are TRBV7-9 and TRBJ1-2; TRBD1 agrees at 12 bases. The length of the CDR3 is 14 residues. Germline CDR1 SEHNR, CDR2 FQNEAQ (reference sequence). After removal of 5 bases from V and 8 bases from J, the junction contained 6 bases not matched to a gene. The chain's CDR3 is CASSGWDRGHGYTF. The CDR3 nucleotides read TGTGCCAGCAGCGGCTGGGACAGGGGGCACGGCTACACCTTC. Supplemented by reference TRBV7-9 and TRBJ1-2, the full variable domain reads DTGVSQNPRHKITKRGQNVTFRCDPISEHNRLYWYRQTLGQGPEFLTYFQNEAQLEKSRLLSDRFSAERPKGSFSTLEIQRTEQGDSAMYLCASSGWDRGHGYTFGSGTRLTVV.

This clonotype has at least ten counts. The rearrangement links TRBV29-1 to TRBJ1-5, with D perhaps matching TRBD1 (6 bases). The CDR3 length is 14 residues. Trimming took off 4 bases at V and 2 bases at J, with 12 bases between the two ends. The V gene's germline CDR1 is SQVTM and CDR2 ANQGSEA. The CDR3 loop is CSVGEQGGNQPQHF. The CDR3 DNA follows: TGCAGCGTTGGGGAACAGGGTGGCAATCAGCCCCAGCATTTT.

This clonotype was observed a handful of times. The chain uses TRBV13 and TRBJ2-7; 7 nucleotides align to TRBD2. The V and J ends lost 3 bases and 2 bases, in that order; junction bases with no gene match: 10. CDR3 length: 16 amino acids. The germline V gene encodes CDR1 PRHDT and CDR2 FYEKMQ (reference sequence). The DNA of the CDR3 is TGTGCCAGCAGCTTTCAAGGCGGGAGATCGGCCTACGAGCAGTACTTC. Protein product: CASSFQGGRSAYEQYF.

This clonotype occurred many times. The chain carries TRBV12-5 and TRBJ1-1; D uncertain. Trimming stripped 0 bases from V and 1 base from J, with 9 bases between. The germline V gene encodes CDR1 LGHNT and CDR2 FRNRAP. CDR3 length: 15 amino acids. The CDR3 DNA follows: TGTGCTAGTGGTTTGGTACTTTCCGGGAACACTGAAGCTTTCTTT. Its protein is CASGLVLSGNTEAFF.

This clonotype has only a few counts. The gene calls are TRBV6-1 and TRBJ1-1; 9 nucleotides match TRBD1. After removal of 4 bases from V and 11 bases from J, the junction contained 14 bases not matched to a gene. The V gene's germline CDR1 is MNHNS and CDR2 SASEGT. The CDR3 extends over 15 amino acids. CDR3 coding DNA: TGTGCCAGCAGTGCCCGGGACAGGGATCCAGTTGGGGCTTTCTTT. Encoded protein: CASSARDRDPVGAFF.

This clonotype was detected many times. V and J are TRBV28 and TRBJ2-5; D may correspond to TRBD1 or TRBD2 (6 bases each). The CDR3 spans 12 residues. V lost 5 bases to trimming and J lost 5 bases, with 9 bases between them. The germline V gene encodes CDR1 MDHEN and CDR2 SYDVKM. CDR3 nucleotide sequence: TGTGCCAGCAGTATAGGGGGGGAGACCCAGTACTTC. Translating it yields CASSIGGETQYF.

The sample holds many counts of this clonotype. This rearrangement joins TRBV11-2 to TRBJ1-2; D is unclear. This CDR3 has 13 residues. Trimming took 1 base from V and 4 from J, leaving 7 bases between them. CDR1 SGHAT and CDR2 FQNNGV come from the germline V gene. CDR3 region: CASSLAPGYGYTF. In DNA form, the CDR3 reads TGTGCCAGCAGCTTAGCTCCAGGCTATGGCTACACCTTC.

This clonotype was observed at least ten times. This chain joins TRBV18 and TRBJ2-7; 9 bases align to TRBD1. Germline assignment: CDR1 KGHSH and CDR2 LQKENI. The CDR3 covers 15 residues. Trimming took 1 base from V and 7 from J; bases not matched to a gene: 8. This CDR3 is CASSPQDRGPVEQYV. For the CDR3, the DNA is TGTGCCAGCTCACCACAGGACAGGGGCCCGGTGGAGCAGTACGTC.

This clonotype was detected ten times or more. This rearrangement joins TRBV6-5 to TRBJ1-1, with 8 bases identical to TRBD1. Germline CDR1 MNHEY, CDR2 SVGAGI. This CDR3 has 15 amino acids. With 2 bases clipped from V and 3 bases from J, the junction kept 5 bases outside the gene matches. As DNA, the CDR3 is TGTGCCAGCAGTTACGATTACAGGGGGGACACTGAAGCTTTCTTT. The encoded protein is CASSYDYRGDTEAFF.

Only a few counts were recorded for this clonotype. The gene calls are TRBV6-5 and TRBJ1-1; 7 nucleotides agree with TRBD1. The trim removed 6 bases at V and 2 bases at J, leaving 6 bases unmatched. This CDR3 has 14 amino acids. Germline assignment: CDR1 MNHEY and CDR2 SVGAGI. This chain's CDR3 is CASRSGQPNTEAFF. CDR3 nucleotide sequence: TGTGCCAGCAGGTCGGGACAGCCAAACACTGAAGCTTTCTTT.

This chain connects TRBV14 to TRBJ2-2; 8 positions match TRBD1. This CDR3 is built from 16 residues. Germline CDR1 and CDR2: SGHDN and FVKESK. The V segment lost 3 bases and the J segment 1 base; nucleotides outside the gene matches: 4. For the CDR3, the DNA is TGTGCCAGCAGCCACACCGGGACAGGGAACACCGGGGAGCTGTTTTTT. Translation gives CASSHTGTGNTGELFF.

This clonotype has a count of ten or more. The chain employs TRBV12-3 or TRBV12-4 and TRBJ2-3; D might be TRBD1 (6 bases). Trimming pared 6 bases from V and 2 bases from J, leaving 12 bases between. The CDR3 covers 14 residues. The CDR3 DNA follows: TGTGCCAGCAGGTGGACAGCCGCCACAGATACGCAGTATTTT. The encoded protein is CASRWTAATDTQYF.

Many counts were recorded for this clonotype. This chain joins TRBV28 and TRBJ2-3; the match to TRBD2 covers 7 bases. The CDR3 is 15 amino acids. Trimming cost V 5 bases and J 2 bases; bases outside gene matches: 7. CDR1 MDHEN and CDR2 SYDVKM come from the germline V gene. The CDR3, as DNA: TGTGCCAGCAGTAGCGGGGCGGGAGTCACAGATACGCAGTATTTT. It codes for CASSSGAGVTDTQYF.

In its sample, this clonotype was seen a few times. The V call is TRBV7-2, the J call TRBJ2-5; 7 bases are shared with TRBD2. CDR3 length: 15 residues. V lost 3 bases and J lost 3; bases outside the gene matches: 7. Germline CDR1 and CDR2: SGHTA and FQGNSA. The CDR3 is CASSFVSSGEETQYF. In DNA, the CDR3 is TGTGCCAGCAGCTTCGTATCTAGCGGAGAAGAGACCCAGTACTTC.

In its sample, this clonotype was seen many times. The chain carries TRBV24-1 and TRBJ2-2; D is unresolved. The CDR3 is 15 amino acids. Trimming left V 7 bases short and J 6 bases short, with 17 bases between. Germline V gives CDR1 KGHDR, CDR2 SFDVKD. Here the CDR3 reads CATSQSTRAAGELFF. The CDR3 DNA follows: TGTGCCACCAGCCAGTCAACAAGGGCGGCCGGGGAGCTGTTTTTT.

This chain joins TRBV5-1 and TRBJ2-7, with TRBD2 as a possible D gene (5 bases). Trimming pared 4 bases from V and 2 bases from J, leaving 16 bases between. Germline assignment: CDR1 SGHRS and CDR2 YFSETQ. CDR3 length: 15 amino acids. The chain's CDR3 is CASSPDSRRTYEQYF. CDR3 DNA sequence: TGCGCCAGCAGCCCGGACTCCCGGCGGACCTACGAGCAGTACTTC.